This passage covers 17 T cell receptor beta chains from one sample sequenced in a study of early T cells in non-severe SARS-CoV-2 infection. Each CDR3 protein is one row after TCRdb ran MiXCR on the 5' RACE reads. The sample yields tens of thousands of distinct CDR3 sequences, about 9.1% seen once. The specimen sequenced was whole blood. The receptors come from an adult who was a healthcare worker with PCR-confirmed SARS-CoV-2 infection or an uninfected control (not recorded which).

This clonotype has a count of ten or more. This rearrangement joins TRBV7-8 to TRBJ2-1; 8 bases line up with TRBD1. J gave up 7 bases and V 7 bases, and 6 bases lay outside the gene matches. CDR3 length equals 13 residues. From germline, CDR1 is SGHVS and CDR2 FQNEAQ. CDR3 in DNA: TGTGCCAGCACCCTACAGGGGGTGAATGAGCAGTTCTTC. Amino acid sequence: CASTLQGVNEQFF.

This clonotype was detected a few times. The chain couples TRBV5-6 to TRBJ1-6; the D gene is possibly TRBD1 (5 bases). This CDR3 spans 16 amino acids. Germline V CDR1 and CDR2: SGHDT, YYEEEE. V gave up 1 base and J gave up 7 bases, with 15 bases separating them. The chain's CDR3 is CASSLQGSVGNSPLHF. The CDR3 DNA follows: TGTGCCAGCAGCTTGCAGGGCAGCGTTGGGAATTCACCCCTCCACTTT.

Many counts were recorded for this clonotype. The gene calls are TRBV30 and TRBJ1-2; D is undetermined. The CDR3 has 14 amino acids. Deletions cut 0 bases from V and 4 bases from J, with 12 bases between. Germline CDR1 GTSNPN, CDR2 SVGIG (reference sequence). The CDR3, as DNA: TGTGCCTGGAGTGTACCCAAAGTTCGCTATGGCTACACCTTC. Its translation: CAWSVPKVRYGYTF.

The rearrangement joins TRBV7-2 to TRBJ2-3; maybe TRBD2 (6 bases). Germline V gives CDR1 SGHTA, CDR2 FQGNSA. Trimming pared 5 bases from V and 7 bases from J, leaving 13 bases between. CDR3 size: 13 residues. CDR3 amino acids: CASSPGAGYTQYF. The CDR3 nucleotides read TGTGCCAGCAGCCCCGGGGCGGGGTATACGCAGTATTTT. Full variable domain (rest looked up from reference TRBV7-2 and TRBJ2-3): GAGVSQSPSNKVTEKGKDVELRCDPISGHTALYWYRQSLGQGLEFLIYFQGNSAPDKSGLPSDRFSAERTGGSVSTLTIQRTQQEDSAVYLCASSPGAGYTQYFGPGTRLTVL.

The V gene is TRBV29-1, the J gene TRBJ2-1; no firm D call. Trimming shortened V by 4 bases and J by 7 bases, and 11 bases separated the two germline ends. Germline CDR1 SQVTM, CDR2 ANQGSEA. CDR3 size: 12 residues. CDR3 amino acids: CSVGPQVNEQFF. The DNA for the CDR3 is TGCAGCGTTGGGCCTCAGGTGAATGAGCAGTTCTTC.

This chain joins TRBV7-9 and TRBJ1-5, with D maybe TRBD1 (5 bases). The CDR3 is 14 residues long. Trimming left V 5 bases short and J 15 bases short, with 23 bases between. From germline, CDR1 is SEHNR and CDR2 FQNEAQ (reference sequence). CDR3 sequence: CASSQQGGQGVWHF. In DNA form, the CDR3 reads TGTGCCAGCAGCCAACAAGGAGGCCAGGGAGTATGGCATTTT.

This clonotype was counted ten times or more. This chain's CDR3 is CASSLAYTRQKNEKLFF. The CDR3 DNA reads as TGTGCCAGCAGCTTAGCTTATACACGACAGAAAAATGAAAAACTGTTTTTT. The chain employs TRBV7-9 and TRBJ1-4, with D maybe TRBD1 (5 bases). The V end was cut by 0 bases, the J end by 5 bases, with 16 bases between. From germline, CDR1 is SEHNR and CDR2 FQNEAQ (reference sequence). This CDR3 has 17 amino acids.

The CDR3 nucleotides are TGCGCCAGCAGCCTGCGCGGGACCGCTCCAGCCTACGAGCAGTACTTC. Encoded protein: CASSLRGTAPAYEQYF. The rearrangement joins TRBV5-1 to TRBJ2-7; a possible D gene is TRBD2 (6 bases). The CDR3 extends over 16 amino acids. Between the trimmed V and J ends, which lost 4 bases and 2 bases, there was a span of 19 bases. The germline gives CDR1 SGHRS, CDR2 YFSETQ.

The chain joins TRBV7-3 to TRBJ1-1; 7 bases are a match to TRBD1. CDR3 length: 13 amino acids. Germline V gene data show CDR1 as SGHTA and CDR2 as FQGTGA. The V and J ends lost 6 bases and 5 bases, in that order; junction bases with no gene match: 6. As DNA, the CDR3 is TGTGCCAGCAGTCCGGCAGGGGGGACTGAAGCTTTCTTT. Residues: CASSPAGGTEAFF.

This clonotype has a handful of counts. This chain uses TRBV9 with TRBJ2-1; TRBD1 aligns across 9 bases. The CDR3 extends over 15 amino acids. V shed 2 bases and J 7 bases; nucleotides not matched to a gene: 7. Germline assignment: CDR1 SGDLS and CDR2 YYNGEE. CDR3 sequence (DNA): TGTGCCAGCAGCGTTCGGGACAGGGTTTGGAATGAGCAGTTCTTC. Amino acids: CASSVRDRVWNEQFF.

This clonotype was seen at least ten times. The chain links TRBV7-9 to TRBJ1-1, with D unclear. This CDR3 contains 12 residues. Germline V gene data show CDR1 as SEHNR and CDR2 as FQNEAQ (reference sequence). V was shortened by 1 base and J by 8 bases, with 8 bases between the two germline ends. CDR3 nucleotide sequence: TGTGCCAGCAGCTTAGAGGGAATAGAAGCTTTCTTT. Translated, it gives CASSLEGIEAFF.

This clonotype was detected ten times or more. The CDR3 sequence is CASSLQRGTEAFF. CDR3 DNA: TGTGCCAGCAGCCTTCAACGGGGGACTGAAGCTTTCTTT. The rearrangement joins TRBV3-1 to TRBJ1-1; a weak D match, TRBD1 (5 bases). V was pared by 4 bases and J by 5 bases, with 11 bases between. The CDR3 runs to 13 residues. Germline assignment: CDR1 LGHDT and CDR2 YNNKEL (reference sequence).

This clonotype was seen at least ten times. This chain links TRBV20-1 with TRBJ2-4; D may be TRBD1 (6 bases). From germline, CDR1 is DFQATT and CDR2 SNEGSKA (reference sequence). CDR3 size: 13 residues. Trimming removed 6 bases at V and 6 bases at J, with 15 bases between. DNA of the CDR3: TGCAGTGCAAACAACCGGGACATAAACATTCAGTACTTC. Amino acid sequence: CSANNRDINIQYF.

Many counts were recorded for this clonotype. The chain employs TRBV5-1 and TRBJ1-3; D gene uncertain. CDR1 is SGHRS, CDR2 YFSETQ, per germline. Between the trimmed V and J ends, which lost 3 bases and 0 bases, there was a span of 13 bases. CDR3 length: 16 amino acids. The CDR3 coding sequence is TGCGCCAGCAGCTACCGAGACGGCCTCTCTGGAAACACCATATATTTT. The encoded protein is CASSYRDGLSGNTIYF.

The J gene is TRBJ2-5, the V gene TRBV7-2; maybe TRBD2 (6 bases). The CDR3 totals 15 residues. The V end lost 6 bases, the J end lost 5 bases, and 19 bases lay between the germline ends. Germline V gene lookup returns CDR1 SGHTA and CDR2 FQGNSA. The CDR3 loop reads CASSLGRETLETQYF. CDR3 coding DNA: TGTGCCAGCAGTTTGGGCCGGGAGACTCTGGAGACCCAGTACTTC.

In its sample, this clonotype was seen many times. V gene TRBV5-1 combines with J gene TRBJ1-3; D remains ambiguous. Germline V gene sequence: CDR1 SGHRS, CDR2 YFSETQ. This CDR3 region has 15 residues. The V end was cut by 0 bases, the J end by 4 bases, with 11 bases between. The CDR3 spells CASSLDSSGGNTIYF. CDR3 DNA sequence: TGCGCCAGCAGCTTGGACTCCTCTGGAGGAAACACCATATATTTT.

This chain joins TRBV5-6 and TRBJ2-3, with 10 bases aligning to TRBD2. Per the germline V gene, CDR1 is SGHDT and CDR2 is YYEEEE. The CDR3 is 19 residues long. Trimming at V came to 4 bases and at J to 0 bases, leaving 14 bases not matched to a gene. CDR3 coding DNA: TGTGCCAGCAGCCCTGAGAGCGGGGGGGCCTCGACTAGCACAGATACGCAGTATTTT. Translation: CASSPESGGASTSTDTQYF.